This T cell receptor beta chain emerged from a study of cytomegalovirus exposure and HLA in healthy donors. Study-wide results and limits: Researchers reported in a later analysis that a missense DCLRE1C variant was tied to TCR beta V- and J-gene trimming.

PCR amplification relied on 60 Vbeta primers (plus 13 Jbeta primers). Libraries were prepared by immunoSEQ multiplex PCR; TCRdb keeps only in-frame clonotypes and omits some of them. The sample yields around 150,000 clones, about 80% seen once. The sample holds one count of this clone. Its cognate antigen is unknown. V was cut by 5 bases and J by 5 bases, with 16 bases left in between. The CDR3 runs to 14 residues. Germline loops: CDR1 PRHDT, CDR2 FYEKMQ (reference sequence). The sequenced sample was PBMCs. This TCR was recovered from a middle-aged man in good health and CMV-seropositive. The chain links TRBV13 to TRBJ2-7, with D possibly being TRBD2 (5 bases). CDR3 coding DNA: TGTGCCAGCAGCCTAGAGAGGGCGGGTCACGAGCAGTACTTC. Its translation: CASSLERAGHEQYF.